These 26 T cell receptor beta chains share one sample of origin, sequenced in a study of blood T cell repertoires in COVID-19. Assay: immunoSEQ multiplex PCR; the TCRdb copy retains only in-frame clones and omits some. The repertoire holds under 30,000 clones, approximately 90% seen once, with around 2.4% in the top ten. The sequenced sample was peripheral blood. The receptors come from a man aged 50-60 years with active COVID-19.

The CDR3 region has the DNA TGTGCCAGCAGCCTGGGGGGAAACAGGGGCTACGAGCAGTACTTC. Translating gives CASSLGGNRGYEQYF. J is TRBJ2-7 and V is TRBV7-2; D perhaps matches TRBD1 (7 bases). CDR1 and CDR2 (germline): SGHTA, FQGNSA. Trimming shortened V by 5 bases and J by 3 bases, and 17 bases separated the two germline ends. There are 15 residues in the CDR3.

The chain carries TRBV5-1 and TRBJ2-1, with 11 bases identical to TRBD2. There are 14 residues in the CDR3. The germline gives CDR1 SGHRS, CDR2 YFSETQ. V dropped 2 bases and J dropped 9; count of bases not matched to a gene: 4. The CDR3: CASSLTSGGAEQFF. The CDR3 coding sequence is TGCGCCAGCAGCTTAACTAGCGGGGGTGCTGAGCAGTTCTTC.

The rearrangement links TRBV7-8 to TRBJ2-1; D remains unclear. This CDR3 spans 17 amino acids. Germline CDR1 reads SGHVS; CDR2 reads FQNEAQ. V shed 5 bases and J shed 5 bases, with 22 bases lying between them. In DNA, the CDR3 is TGTGCCAGCAGCCTAGTCTCTGTAGGCGGATACGACAATGAGCAGTTCTTC. Translation: CASSLVSVGGYDNEQFF.

This chain connects TRBV5-6 to TRBJ2-1; the D gene is possibly TRBD1 (5 bases). CDR3 length: 15 amino acids. Trimming pared 0 bases from V and 4 bases from J, leaving 11 bases between. Germline V gives CDR1 SGHDT, CDR2 YYEEEE. The CDR3 spells CASSLGGSYYNEQFF. In DNA, the CDR3 is TGTGCCAGCAGCTTGGGGGGCAGCTATTACAATGAGCAGTTCTTC.

The V and J genes are TRBV28 and TRBJ2-1; D uncertain. V was clipped by 5 bases and J by 0 bases, with 5 bases between them. Germline V gene lookup returns CDR1 MDHEN and CDR2 SYDVKM. The CDR3 runs to 13 residues. As DNA, the CDR3 is TGTGCCAGCAGTGCCTACTCCTACAATGAGCAGTTCTTC. It translates to CASSAYSYNEQFF.

V gene TRBV30 combines with J gene TRBJ2-7, with 9 bases fitting TRBD2. From germline, CDR1 is GTSNPN and CDR2 SVGIG (reference sequence). CDR3 length equals 13 residues. With V trimmed by 8 bases and J by 1 base, 6 bases remained unmatched. The CDR3 loop is CARSAGGSYEQYF. DNA for the CDR3: TGTGCCCGCTCCGCGGGAGGGTCCTACGAGCAGTACTTC.

V usage is TRBV27 and J usage is TRBJ1-5; D is uncertain. Germline CDR1 and CDR2: MNHEY and SMNVEV (reference sequence). The CDR3 is 12 residues long. V dropped 7 bases and J dropped 7 bases, with 11 bases sitting between them. CDR3 loop: CASISVRQPQHF. CDR3 nucleotide sequence: TGTGCCAGCATTTCAGTGAGGCAGCCCCAGCATTTT.

CDR3 sequence (DNA): TGTGCCAGCAGCTCGGACATGAAATCTGAAGCTTTCTTT. Its translation: CASSSDMKSEAFF. The chain links TRBV5-4 to TRBJ1-1; a weak D match, TRBD1 (5 bases). This CDR3 has 13 residues. Germline values: CDR1 SGHNT, CDR2 YYREEE (reference sequence). The V and J ends lost 3 bases and 6 bases respectively, with 12 bases between them.

This rearrangement joins TRBV3-1 (or the pseudogene TRBV3-2) to TRBJ2-3; D uncertain. V lost 4 bases and J 5 bases, leaving 19 bases between the germline ends. CDR1 LGHDT and CDR2 YNNKEL come from the germline V gene (reference sequence). This CDR3 is built from 16 residues. This chain's CDR3 is CASSRVSPIMQDTQYF. The CDR3 nucleotides read TGTGCCAGCAGCCGCGTTTCTCCCATCATGCAAGATACGCAGTATTTT.

The chain recombines TRBV4-2 with TRBJ1-6, with no clear D. The V gene lost 1 base and the J gene lost 6 bases, with 13 bases spanning the gap. This CDR3 has 16 residues. CDR1 is LGHNA and CDR2 is YNFKEQ in the germline V gene. The CDR3 nucleotides are TGTGCCAGCAGCCAAGTGGCTCTGGTTACTAATTCACCCCTCCACTTT. Its translation: CASSQVALVTNSPLHF.

The chain has TRBV10-2 and TRBJ2-1, with 7 bases fitting TRBD2. The V gene's germline CDR1 is WSHSY and CDR2 SAAADI. The CDR3 extends over 16 amino acids. V was clipped by 8 bases and J by 2 bases; unmatched bases: 12. This chain's CDR3 is CASRRRLAQTYNEQFF. CDR3 nucleotides: TGCGCCAGCCGTAGGAGACTAGCCCAAACCTACAATGAGCAGTTCTTC.

V gene TRBV30 combines with J gene TRBJ1-1; D might be TRBD1 (6 bases). This CDR3 contains 11 residues. V lost 0 bases, J lost 10 bases, and 9 bases lay in between. CDR1 is GTSNPN, CDR2 SVGIG, per germline (reference sequence). The CDR3 nucleotides are TGTGCCTGGAGTGTGGTAGGGGGAGCTTTCTTT. Amino acids: CAWSVVGGAFF.

Worth noting for this clone: The germline gene is not matched at one end of the junction; a read error may be the cause. The chain links TRBV12-5 to TRBJ2-5; D gene unclear. The CDR3 totals 13 residues. Per the germline V gene, CDR1 is LGHNT and CDR2 is FRNRAP. The CDR3 region is CACGDYDKETQYF. The CDR3 DNA is TGTGCTTGTGGGGATTACGACAAAGAGACCCAGTACTTC.

This sequence joins TRBV2 and TRBJ2-2; the match to TRBD1 covers 8 bases. Germline CDR1 and CDR2: SNHLY and FYNNEI. The CDR3 runs 14 residues. V shed 7 bases, J shed 5 bases, and the junction held 6 bases outside the gene matches. The CDR3 is CASKQGGGTGELFF. CDR3 in DNA: TGTGCCAGCAAACAGGGGGGTGGGACCGGGGAGCTGTTTTTT.

The chain recombines TRBV11-3 with TRBJ2-1; 11 bases fit TRBD1. V was clipped by 5 bases and J by 8 bases; unmatched bases: 11. The CDR3 sequence is 16 residues long. The germline CDR1 and CDR2 sequences are SGHNT and YENEEA. The chain's CDR3 is CASSKRTGGVMDEQFF. The DNA of the CDR3 is TGTGCCAGCAGCAAACGGACAGGGGGCGTTATGGATGAGCAGTTCTTC.

The chain carries TRBV6-5 and TRBJ2-7; 9 bases align to TRBD1. Unmatched junction bases numbered 7, after V lost 7 bases and J lost 6 bases. CDR1 is MNHEY, CDR2 SVGAGI, per germline. The CDR3 consists of 13 residues. The CDR3 spells CASTPTGGGEQYF. In nucleotides, the CDR3 is TGTGCCAGCACCCCCACAGGGGGCGGCGAGCAGTACTTC.

This clone came up once. The gene calls are TRBV4-2 and TRBJ2-5; TRBD1 matches at 7 bases. Germline V CDR1 and CDR2: LGHNA, YNFKEQ. The CDR3 contains 15 residues. Losses at the gene ends were 3 bases for V and 4 bases for J; bases not matched to a gene: 8. CDR3 DNA sequence: TGTGCCAGCAGCCAGGATAGACAGGGTACAGAGACCCAGTACTTC. Protein product: CASSQDRQGTETQYF.

The DNA of the CDR3 is TGTGCCAGCAGTCTCCTGGGCGAGAATACGCAGTATTTT. Its protein is CASSLLGENTQYF. The V call is TRBV6-6, the J call TRBJ2-3; D is unresolved. Germline V gene data show CDR1 as MNHNY and CDR2 as SVGAGI (reference sequence). V gave up 5 bases and J gave up 7 bases, with 13 bases separating them. This CDR3 contains 13 residues.

The chain is built from TRBV11-2 and TRBJ1-4; D call uncertain. Germline-derived CDR1 and CDR2 are SGHAT and FQNNGV. CDR3 length: 15 residues. Trimming took 0 bases from V and 14 from J, leaving 19 bases between them. The CDR3 bases are TGTGCCAGCAGCTTAGATGGCGCGGAGGGCAGACCTCTGTTTTTT. As protein: CASSLDGAEGRPLFF.

The count of this clone is one. The rearrangement links TRBV5-1 to TRBJ1-4, with 7 bases that match TRBD1. CDR3 length equals 14 residues. CDR1 and CDR2 (germline): SGHRS, YFSETQ. J was trimmed by 4 bases and V by 3 bases; bases with no gene match: 3. The CDR3 here is CASSSGQLNEKLFF. CDR3 bases: TGCGCCAGCAGCTCGGGACAGCTTAATGAAAAACTGTTTTTT.

The J gene is TRBJ1-1, the V gene TRBV5-5, with D possibly being TRBD1 (5 bases). V was clipped by 2 bases and J by 5 bases, with 16 bases between them. Germline CDR1 reads SGHKS; CDR2 reads YYEKEE (reference sequence). The length of the CDR3 is 15 residues. The DNA of the CDR3 is TGTGCCAGCAGCTTAGACCCAAGCGGGGGAACTGAAGCTTTCTTT. Translating it yields CASSLDPSGGTEAFF.

The chain combines TRBV5-1 with TRBJ2-5, with TRBD1 identical over 7 bases. The CDR3 covers 16 residues. The J segment lost 1 base and the V segment lost 4 bases, leaving 10 bases of the junction unmatched. Looked up from germline, CDR1 is SGHRS and CDR2 is YFSETQ. The chain's CDR3 is CASSMGTVGPQETQYF. The CDR3, as DNA: TGCGCCAGCAGCATGGGGACAGTGGGCCCCCAAGAGACCCAGTACTTC. Looking up the rest from reference TRBV5-1 and TRBJ2-5 gives the full variable domain: KAGVTQTPRYLIKTRGQQVTLSCSPISGHRSVSWYQQTPGQGLQFLFEYFSETQRNKGNFPGRFSGRQFSNSRSEMNVSTLELGDSALYLCASSMGTVGPQETQYFGPGTRLLVL.

The chain is built from TRBV5-1 and TRBJ1-2; 7 positions match TRBD1. Per the germline V gene, CDR1 is SGHRS and CDR2 is YFSETQ. The CDR3 spans 13 residues. V was pared by 4 bases and J by 7 bases, with 7 bases of the junction left unmatched. The CDR3 loop is CASSADRAGGYTF. The DNA of the CDR3 is TGCGCCAGCAGCGCTGACAGGGCTGGTGGCTACACCTTC.

This rearrangement joins TRBV7-9 to TRBJ2-7; 12 positions agree with TRBD2. The CDR3 is made up of 14 amino acids. Germline V gives CDR1 SEHNR, CDR2 FQNEAQ (reference sequence). Trimming removed 5 bases from V and 5 bases from J; junction bases left unmatched: 4. The DNA for the CDR3 is TGTGCCAGCAGCCTACTAGCGGGAGGCCACGAGCAGTACTTC. This encodes CASSLLAGGHEQYF.

This clone was counted a single time. This CDR3 is CASTTGSGNSGNTIYF. Here the CDR3 DNA reads TGTGCCAGCACTACGGGGTCAGGAAACTCTGGAAACACCATATATTTT. The chain uses TRBV7-9 and TRBJ1-3; D unclear. V was pared by 7 bases and J by 0 bases, with 16 bases between. Per the germline V gene, CDR1 is SEHNR and CDR2 is FQNEAQ (reference sequence). The CDR3 is 16 residues long.

The chain recombines TRBV18 with TRBJ2-1, with TRBD2 matching over 13 bases. The germline V gene has CDR1 KGHSH and CDR2 LQKENI. V shed 3 bases, J shed 10 bases, and the junction held 12 bases outside the gene matches. The CDR3 loop spans 17 amino acids. As DNA, the CDR3 is TGTGCCAGCTCACCGAACACCGGGACTAGCGGGGACGGCGAGCAGTTCTTC. Amino acids: CASSPNTGTSGDGEQFF.